This TCR beta chain was profiled in a study of blood T cell repertoires in COVID-19. Study summary: The analysed material was cDNA or gDNA that came from T cells, B-cell-depleted T cells, or PBMCs.

Germline V lookup: CDR1 PRHDT, CDR2 FYEKMQ (reference sequence). The CDR3 runs 16 residues. With 0 bases removed from V and 6 bases from J, the gap between germline ends came to 15 bases. Libraries were prepared by immunoSEQ multiplex PCR; TCRdb keeps only in-frame clonotypes and omits some of them. The sample contains hundreds of thousands of clones, 83% of which appear only once. V is TRBV13 and J is TRBJ2-1, with a possible D match to TRBD2 (5 bases). The specimen was peripheral blood. The TCR sequence derives from a woman aged 45-65 years who had recovered from COVID-19. As DNA, the CDR3 is TGTGCCAGCAGCTTAGGTTTGGCTAGCATTTCCAATGAGCAGTTCTTC. Protein product: CASSLGLASISNEQFF.